These T cell receptor beta chains were read from a single sample in a study of blood T cell repertoires in COVID-19. TCRdb's table, derived via immunoSEQ multiplex PCR, lists solely in-frame clones and lacks some. In the table there are 260,000 or so clones, around 89% of which are singletons. Sequences were obtained from PBMCs or T cells enriched from blood (not recorded which). The receptors derive from a woman in her thirties or forties with acute COVID-19. Each CDR3 is given with its conserved first and last residue. D genes are given only for firm matches. The size entry is marked missing in some rows and otherwise reads once, few, many or a size class.

v_call: TRBV21-1
j_call: TRBJ2-4
clone_size: NA
d_call: NA
cdr3_nt: TGTGCCAGCAGCCCGGCAGGGCCAGGAGACATTCAGTACTTC
cdr3_aa: CASSPAGPGDIQYF

v_call: TRBV19
j_call: TRBJ1-4
clone_size: NA
d_call: TRBD1
cdr3_nt: TGTGCCAGTAGCGATGACAGGGGGGCCTATGGTAATGAAAAACTGTTTTTT
cdr3_aa: CASSDDRGAYGNEKLFF

v_call: TRBV28
j_call: TRBJ2-7
clone_size: few
d_call: TRBD2
cdr3_nt: TGTGCCAGCAGTTTACCGGGACTAGCGGGACTTTTCTCCTACGAGCAGTACTTC
cdr3_aa: CASSLPGLAGLFSYEQYF

v_call: TRBV11-2
j_call: TRBJ1-2
clone_size: NA
d_call: TRBD1
cdr3_nt: TGTGCCAGCAGCTCCTCACAGGGGCTCACCTATGGCTACACCTTC
cdr3_aa: CASSSSQGLTYGYTF

v_call: TRBV12-3/TRBV12-4
j_call: TRBJ1-1
clone_size: NA
d_call: TRBD1
cdr3_nt: TGTGCCAGCAGGGTCACAGGGGGCGCCGAAGCTTTCTTT
cdr3_aa: CASRVTGGAEAFF

v_call: TRBV18
j_call: TRBJ1-1
clone_size: NA
d_call: NA
cdr3_nt: TGTGCCAGCTCACCACCATCGGGAGAGATTGAAGCTTTCTTT
cdr3_aa: CASSPPSGEIEAFF

v_call: TRBV19
j_call: TRBJ1-2
clone_size: NA
d_call: TRBD1
cdr3_nt: TGTGCCAGTACCGTCGACAGGGGGCGCGAGGGCTACACCTTC
cdr3_aa: CASTVDRGREGYTF

v_call: TRBV5-8
j_call: TRBJ2-1
clone_size: NA
d_call: NA
cdr3_nt: TGTGCCAGCAGCTTCATGGCCGACTCCTACAATGAGCAGTTCTTC
cdr3_aa: CASSFMADSYNEQFF

v_call: TRBV5-1
j_call: TRBJ1-1
clone_size: NA
d_call: NA
cdr3_nt: TGCGCCAGCAGCCCCCAGGGACAGAACACTGAAGCTTTCTTT
cdr3_aa: CASSPQGQNTEAFF

v_call: TRBV7-3
j_call: TRBJ1-3
clone_size: few
d_call: NA
cdr3_nt: TGTGCCACCCAACCCGAGACAGAAAGTAACTCTGGAAACACCATATATTTT
cdr3_aa: CATQPETESNSGNTIYF

v_call: TRBV5-1
j_call: TRBJ2-5
clone_size: NA
d_call: TRBD2
cdr3_nt: TGCGCCAGCAGCTTTGGGTCTTCGGGAGGCCCTAAAGAGACCCAGTACTTC
cdr3_aa: CASSFGSSGGPKETQYF

v_call: TRBV12-3/TRBV12-4
j_call: TRBJ1-6
clone_size: NA
d_call: NA
cdr3_nt: TGTGCCAGCAGTTTGTCAGATTCACCCCTCCACTTT
cdr3_aa: CASSLSDSPLHF

v_call: TRBV9
j_call: TRBJ2-5
clone_size: NA
d_call: TRBD2
cdr3_nt: TGTGCCAGCAGCGAACTAGCGGGAGATGTGTGGGAGACCCAGTACTTC
cdr3_aa: CASSELAGDVWETQYF

v_call: TRBV18
j_call: TRBJ1-3
clone_size: NA
d_call: NA
cdr3_nt: TGTGCCAGCTCACCGCCAGCTGGAAACACCATATATTTT
cdr3_aa: CASSPPAGNTIYF

v_call: TRBV19
j_call: TRBJ1-1
clone_size: NA
d_call: TRBD1
cdr3_nt: TGTGCCAGTAGTATCTTCTCTCCGGGACAGGGAAGGACTGAAGCTTTCTTT
cdr3_aa: CASSIFSPGQGRTEAFF

v_call: TRBV2
j_call: TRBJ1-4
clone_size: NA
d_call: NA
cdr3_nt: TGTGCCAGCAGTAACAGGGTCAGGGAAAAACTGTTTTTT
cdr3_aa: CASSNRVREKLFF

v_call: TRBV20-1
j_call: TRBJ1-6
clone_size: NA
d_call: TRBD1
cdr3_nt: TGCAGGACAGGGGTTATTTCACCCCTCCACTTT
cdr3_aa: CRTGVISPLHF

v_call: TRBV29-1
j_call: TRBJ2-3
clone_size: NA
d_call: TRBD2
cdr3_nt: TGCAGCGCTCGCGCTAGCGGGCGTTACACAGATACGCAGTATTTT
cdr3_aa: CSARASGRYTDTQYF

v_call: TRBV5-1
j_call: TRBJ2-1
clone_size: NA
d_call: NA
cdr3_nt: TGCGCCAGCAGCTTGACAGTTTCCTCCTACAATGAGCAGTTCTTC
cdr3_aa: CASSLTVSSYNEQFF

v_call: TRBV28
j_call: TRBJ1-1
clone_size: once
d_call: NA
cdr3_nt: TGTGCCAGCATTGCCGCGGTCGGGGGGGCCACTGAAGCTTTCTTT
cdr3_aa: CASIAAVGGATEAFF

v_call: TRBV10-3
j_call: TRBJ2-7
clone_size: NA
d_call: TRBD1
cdr3_nt: TGTGCCATCAGTGAACCGGGACAGGGGACAGACGAGCAGTACTTC
cdr3_aa: CAISEPGQGTDEQYF

v_call: TRBV7-2
j_call: TRBJ2-7
clone_size: NA
d_call: NA
cdr3_nt: TGTGCCAGCAGTCCCCGGGGGGCTCCTTTTCGTCGCTACTTC
cdr3_aa: CASSPRGAPFRRYF

v_call: TRBV7-2
j_call: TRBJ2-2
clone_size: NA
d_call: NA
cdr3_nt: TGTGCCAGCAGCTTAGCGCCCGGCAGGATGGCCGGGGAGCTGTTTTTT
cdr3_aa: CASSLAPGRMAGELFF

v_call: TRBV24-1
j_call: TRBJ2-1
clone_size: NA
d_call: TRBD2
cdr3_nt: TGTGCCACCAGTGGGGGGACTAGCGGTTACAATGAGCAGTTCTTC
cdr3_aa: CATSGGTSGYNEQFF

v_call: TRBV7-3
j_call: TRBJ2-2
clone_size: few
d_call: NA
cdr3_nt: TGTGCCAGCAGCTTATTTGGCGGGCTGAACACCGGGGAGCTGTTTTTT
cdr3_aa: CASSLFGGLNTGELFF

v_call: TRBV27
j_call: TRBJ1-2
clone_size: NA
d_call: TRBD1
cdr3_nt: TGTGCCAGCAGTTTAGACAGGGGGGGCTATGGCTACACCTTC
cdr3_aa: CASSLDRGGYGYTF

v_call: TRBV28
j_call: TRBJ1-6
clone_size: NA
d_call: NA
cdr3_nt: TGTGCCAGCAGTTTAAAAGGGGCACCCCTCCACTTT
cdr3_aa: CASSLKGAPLHF

v_call: TRBV15
j_call: TRBJ1-6
clone_size: NA
d_call: NA
cdr3_nt: TGTGCCACCAGCAACTCGACGGAGAATAATTCACCCCTCCACTTT
cdr3_aa: CATSNSTENNSPLHF

v_call: TRBV9
j_call: TRBJ2-3
clone_size: NA
d_call: TRBD2
cdr3_nt: TGTGCCAGCAGCGATAGCGGGTCTAGCACAGATACGCAGTATTTT
cdr3_aa: CASSDSGSSTDTQYF

v_call: TRBV2
j_call: TRBJ2-1
clone_size: NA
d_call: NA
cdr3_nt: TGTGCCAGCAGTGATCTTGCGGGGTCCCACTACAATGAGCAGTTCTTC
cdr3_aa: CASSDLAGSHYNEQFF

v_call: TRBV7-9
j_call: TRBJ1-1
clone_size: NA
d_call: TRBD1
cdr3_nt: TGTGCCAGCAGCGAAAGACAGGGGAACACTGAAGCTTTCTTT
cdr3_aa: CASSERQGNTEAFF

v_call: TRBV7-9
j_call: TRBJ2-7
clone_size: NA
d_call: TRBD1
cdr3_nt: TGTGCCAGCAGCTTTTACTTGACAGGGGGCTCCTACGAGCAGTACTTC
cdr3_aa: CASSFYLTGGSYEQYF

v_call: TRBV6-5
j_call: TRBJ1-1
clone_size: NA
d_call: NA
cdr3_nt: TGTGCCAGCAGTTACCTTAAAGGGGATATCAACGCTGAAGCTTTCTTT
cdr3_aa: CASSYLKGDINAEAFF

v_call: TRBV5-1
j_call: TRBJ2-3
clone_size: few
d_call: NA
cdr3_nt: TGCGCCAGCCGCCGACAGTTAGTCACAGATACGCAGTATTTT
cdr3_aa: CASRRQLVTDTQYF

v_call: TRBV5-1
j_call: TRBJ2-7
clone_size: NA
d_call: NA
cdr3_nt: TGCGCCAGCAGCTTGGGATGGGAGACCTACGAGCAGTACTTC
cdr3_aa: CASSLGWETYEQYF

v_call: TRBV28
j_call: TRBJ2-7
clone_size: NA
d_call: TRBD1
cdr3_nt: TGTGCCAGCAGCCCCGGACAGGGGTCACCCTACGAGCAGTACTTC
cdr3_aa: CASSPGQGSPYEQYF

v_call: TRBV2
j_call: TRBJ2-1
clone_size: NA
d_call: NA
cdr3_nt: TGTGCCAGCAGTGAAAGGAGGCGGCTGACCTACAATGAGCAGTTCTTC
cdr3_aa: CASSERRRLTYNEQFF

v_call: TRBV30
j_call: TRBJ1-1
clone_size: NA
d_call: TRBD1
cdr3_nt: TGTGCCTGGTCCCCGACAGGGGGATACACTGAAGCTTTCTTT
cdr3_aa: CAWSPTGGYTEAFF

v_call: TRBV5-1
j_call: TRBJ1-4
clone_size: NA
d_call: TRBD1
cdr3_nt: TGCGCCAGCAGCTTGGAGGGCAGGGGGTCTGGTAATGAAAAACTGTTTTTT
cdr3_aa: CASSLEGRGSGNEKLFF

v_call: TRBV4-1
j_call: TRBJ2-3
clone_size: few
d_call: NA
cdr3_nt: TGCGCCAGCAGCCAAGATATAGCGACCTTACCTAGCACAGATACGCAGTATTTT
cdr3_aa: CASSQDIATLPSTDTQYF

v_call: TRBV18
j_call: TRBJ2-5
clone_size: NA
d_call: NA
cdr3_nt: TGTGCCAGCTCGCCAAGACAGTCCTCCGGAGAGACCCAGTACTTC
cdr3_aa: CASSPRQSSGETQYF

v_call: TRBV11-2
j_call: TRBJ1-5
clone_size: NA
d_call: TRBD1
cdr3_nt: TGTGCCAGCAGCTCTACAGGGGGAAGCAATCAGCCCCAGCATTTT
cdr3_aa: CASSSTGGSNQPQHF

v_call: TRBV6-5
j_call: TRBJ1-6
clone_size: once
d_call: NA
cdr3_nt: TGTGCCAGCAGTTACTCGGGGGGACCGCAAGTTTCACCCCTCCACTTT
cdr3_aa: CASSYSGGPQVSPLHF

v_call: TRBV30
j_call: TRBJ2-3
clone_size: NA
d_call: TRBD1
cdr3_nt: TGTGCCTGGAGTTCGGCCAGGGGGCATATAGATACGCAGTATTTT
cdr3_aa: CAWSSARGHIDTQYF

v_call: TRBV20-1
j_call: TRBJ1-5
clone_size: NA
d_call: TRBD1
cdr3_nt: TGCAGTGCTAGTATGACAGGGAATCAGCCCCAGCATTTT
cdr3_aa: CSASMTGNQPQHF

v_call: TRBV7-9
j_call: TRBJ2-2
clone_size: NA
d_call: NA
cdr3_nt: TGTGCCAGCAGCTTAGACAGCACCGGGGAGCTGTTTTTT
cdr3_aa: CASSLDSTGELFF

v_call: TRBV11-2
j_call: TRBJ2-1
clone_size: NA
d_call: NA
cdr3_nt: TGTGCCAGCAGCTTAAACATAGCGACCAGCTCCTACAATGAGCAGTTCTTC
cdr3_aa: CASSLNIATSSYNEQFF

v_call: TRBV28
j_call: TRBJ2-3
clone_size: NA
d_call: TRBD2
cdr3_nt: TGTGCCAGCAGTCGTTTAGCGGGGAGAGGGGCAGATACGCAGTATTTT
cdr3_aa: CASSRLAGRGADTQYF

v_call: TRBV18
j_call: TRBJ1-6
clone_size: once
d_call: TRBD1
cdr3_nt: TGTGCCAGCTCACCGGGACAGGGGGTTGATTCACCCCTCCACTTT
cdr3_aa: CASSPGQGVDSPLHF

v_call: TRBV30
j_call: TRBJ1-2
clone_size: NA
d_call: TRBD1
cdr3_nt: TGTGCCTGGAGTGGACAGGGCTATGGCTACACCTTC
cdr3_aa: CAWSGQGYGYTF